Here is one TCR beta chain with its context. This sample was included in a study of shared clonotypes between healthy human individuals. CDR1 and CDR2 (germline): MNHNS, SASEGT. Trimming at V came to 4 bases and at J to 1 base, leaving 4 bases not matched to a gene. The CDR3 totals 14 residues. Only in-frame clones appear in the TCRdb table, and some are missing; sequencing was by immunoSEQ multiplex PCR. The table shows about 510,000 clones, with 90% to 96% occurring only once. Source material: naive CD4+ T cells sorted from blood. Described subset: CD45RA+ positively selected. The chain links TRBV6-1 to TRBJ2-7; TRBD2 aligns across 7 bases. This TCR was recovered from a woman aged 25 to 39 in good health. The CDR3 region is CASSVRSGSYEQYF. In nucleotides, the CDR3 is TGTGCCAGCAGTGTACGTAGCGGGTCCTACGAGCAGTACTTC.